These T cell receptor beta chains were read from a single sample in a study of CD8 T cells in ankylosing spondylitis. Each CDR3 protein gets one entry after TCRdb re-called the 5' RACE reads with MiXCR. The table includes around 480,000 distinct CDR3 sequences, approximately 17% detected once. Specimen: blood, either unsorted or a sorted T cell fraction (not recorded which). The receptor set was obtained from a male donor with ankylosing spondylitis. Each CDR3 is given with its conserved first and last residue. The D gene is left open where the match is weak. Clone size, where shown, is once, few, many, or a class for clones that have expanded.

abundance | j_gene | d_gene | v_gene | CDR3aa | CDR3nt
NA | TRBJ2-5 | NA | TRBV20-1 | CSARDRLAATQYF | TGCAGTGCTAGAGATCGGCTAGCAGCGACCCAGTACTTC
NA | TRBJ2-5 | NA | TRBV7-2 | CASSLVPGVAQYF | TGTGCCAGCAGCTTAGTGCCCGGGGTGGCCCAGTACTTC
many | TRBJ2-3 | NA | TRBV24-1 | CATMQTQRRGGTQYF | TGTGCCACCATGCAGACTCAGCGAAGGGGAGGTACGCAGTATTTT
NA | TRBJ1-4 | NA | TRBV24-1 | CATSEPREDTATNEKLFF | TGTGCCACCAGTGAACCCCGGGAGGATACTGCAACTAATGAAAAACTGTTTTTT
few | TRBJ1-1 | NA | TRBV19 | CASSITAVDTEAFF | TGTGCCAGTAGTATCACGGCGGTGGACACTGAAGCTTTCTTT
NA | TRBJ2-3 | NA | TRBV7-7 | CASSFGSDGADTQYF | TGTGCCAGCAGCTTTGGCTCCGACGGGGCAGATACGCAGTATTTT
NA | TRBJ1-4 | NA | TRBV2 | CASSKTGFNEKLFF | TGTGCCAGCAGTAAAACAGGGTTTAATGAAAAACTGTTTTTT
few | TRBJ2-2 | NA | TRBV12-3/TRBV12-4 | CASTIKAPTGELFF | TGTGCCAGCACCATCAAGGCTCCGACCGGGGAGCTGTTTTTT
few | TRBJ2-5 | NA | TRBV20-1 | CSASVGTPSEETQYF | TGCAGTGCTAGCGTCGGGACACCCTCGGAAGAGACCCAGTACTTC
many | TRBJ1-6 | TRBD1 | TRBV5-1 | CASSEDRGLEEGNSPLHF | TGCGCCAGCAGCGAGGACAGGGGCCTTGAAGAAGGGAATTCACCCCTCCACTTT
few | TRBJ1-2 | NA | TRBV29-1 | CSVETGSYGYTF | TGCAGCGTTGAAACAGGTTCCTATGGCTACACCTTC
NA | TRBJ2-7 | NA | TRBV4-2 | CASSQGTEQYF | TGTGCCAGCAGCCAAGGGACGGAGCAGTACTTC
NA | TRBJ2-2 | TRBD2 | TRBV7-3 | CASSLSLASGELFF | TGTGCCAGCAGCTTATCACTAGCGTCCGGGGAGCTGTTTTTT
NA | TRBJ2-5 | NA | TRBV9 | CASSVDVSAETQYF | TGTGCCAGCAGCGTAGATGTCAGCGCAGAGACCCAGTACTTC
NA | TRBJ2-3 | NA | TRBV5-1 | CASRSQGSTDTQYF | TGCGCCAGCAGGAGCCAGGGTAGCACAGATACGCAGTATTTT
NA | TRBJ1-2 | NA | TRBV5-1 | CASSPTTASYGYTF | TGCGCCAGCAGCCCAACTACCGCTTCCTATGGCTACACCTTC
many | TRBJ1-1 | NA | TRBV20-1 | CSAREAPNTEAFF | TGCAGTGCTAGAGAAGCTCCGAACACTGAAGCTTTCTTT
few | TRBJ2-7 | NA | TRBV5-1 | CASSLAQIQGLTYEQYF | TGCGCCAGCAGCTTGGCCCAAATACAGGGCTTAACCTACGAGCAGTACTTC
few | TRBJ2-1 | NA | TRBV12-5 | CASGRRGASSYNEQFF | TGTGCTAGTGGTCGGAGGGGGGCGAGCTCCTACAATGAGCAGTTCTTC
NA | TRBJ1-1 | NA | TRBV6-1 | CASKAQRDTEAFF | TGTGCCAGCAAGGCCCAGCGGGACACTGAAGCTTTCTTT
NA | TRBJ1-2 | NA | TRBV6-1 | CASSGGHLYGYTF | TGTGCCAGCAGTGGGGGACATCTCTATGGCTACACCTTC
many | TRBJ1-3 | NA | TRBV12-3/TRBV12-4 | CASSPGASAGNTIYF | TGTGCCAGCTCCCCGGGGGCCTCCGCTGGAAACACCATATATTTT
few | TRBJ2-1 | TRBD1 | TRBV7-6 | CASSTQTGGYEQFF | TGTGCCAGCAGCACCCAGACAGGGGGGTATGAGCAGTTCTTC
few | TRBJ1-5 | NA | TRBV10-2 | CASSETGSRHQPQHF | TGCGCCAGCAGTGAGACCGGTAGTAGGCATCAGCCCCAGCATTTT
many | TRBJ2-4 | NA | TRBV5-1 | CASSLLPGRENIQYF | TGCGCCAGCAGCTTGTTGCCGGGGCGAGAAAACATTCAGTACTTC
NA | TRBJ2-5 | NA | TRBV5-1 | CASSVGRVSETQYF | TGCGCCAGCAGTGTAGGCAGGGTGTCTGAGACCCAGTACTTC
once | TRBJ1-5 | TRBD1 | TRBV15 | CATSGRQGTIDQPQHF | TGTGCCACCAGCGGCAGACAGGGGACAATCGATCAGCCCCAGCATTTT
NA | TRBJ1-2 | TRBD1 | TRBV20-1 | CSASRGPITNYGYTF | TGCAGTGCTAGTAGGGGGCCCATTACTAACTATGGCTACACCTTC
NA | TRBJ1-1 | TRBD1 | TRBV7-9 | CASSLSSTTGGTEAFF | TGTGCCAGCAGCTTAAGTTCGACCACAGGGGGCACTGAAGCTTTCTTT
many | TRBJ2-1 | NA | TRBV3-1 | CASSNGPKGNEQFF | TGTGCCAGCAGCAACGGCCCAAAAGGCAATGAGCAGTTCTTC
NA | TRBJ2-1 | NA | TRBV12-3/TRBV12-4 | CASSPGGAGLWDEQFF | TGTGCCAGCAGTCCCGGTGGGGCAGGGCTTTGGGATGAGCAGTTCTTC
NA | TRBJ1-1 | NA | TRBV20-1 | CSALKTGPPEAFF | TGCAGTGCTCTGAAAACAGGTCCTCCTGAAGCTTTCTTT
NA | TRBJ2-3 | NA | TRBV11-2 | CASSPQGGTQYF | TGTGCCAGCAGCCCTCAGGGGGGTACGCAGTATTTT
NA | TRBJ2-2 | TRBD2 | TRBV5-1 | CASSSRTELAGGGTGELFF | TGCGCCAGCAGCTCCCGTACCGAACTAGCGGGAGGCGGGACCGGGGAGCTGTTTTTT
few | TRBJ1-1 | NA | TRBV20-1 | CSANQPGREFEAFF | TGCAGTGCTAACCAGCCGGGACGGGAGTTTGAAGCTTTCTTT
few | TRBJ2-3 | TRBD2 | TRBV12-3/TRBV12-4 | CASSSELGGGATDTQYF | TGTGCCAGCAGTTCCGAGTTAGGCGGGGGGGCAACAGATACGCAGTATTTT
NA | TRBJ2-1 | TRBD2 | TRBV11-1 | CASGIAGTNNEQFF | TGTGCCAGCGGTATAGCGGGAACAAACAATGAGCAGTTCTTC
NA | TRBJ2-7 | TRBD1 | TRBV12-3/TRBV12-4 | CASSHRDRGRGGYEQYF | TGTGCCAGCAGTCACCGGGACAGGGGGCGCGGTGGGTACGAGCAGTACTTC
NA | TRBJ2-5 | NA | TRBV20-1 | CSARGSGRGETQYF | TGCAGTGCTAGAGGTTCGGGAAGAGGGGAGACCCAGTACTTC
few | TRBJ2-6 | TRBD2 | TRBV4-3 | CASSQDLNSGSSGANVLTF | TGCGCCAGCAGCCAAGATCTAAATAGCGGGAGCTCTGGGGCCAACGTCCTGACTTTC
few | TRBJ1-6 | TRBD1 | TRBV4-2 | CASSQGQGLDSPLHF | TGTGCCAGCAGCCAAGGACAGGGGTTGGATTCACCCCTCCACTTT
NA | TRBJ2-3 | TRBD2 | TRBV6-1 | CASSPAGLAGGQIGTQYF | TGTGCCAGCAGCCCCGCGGGACTAGCGGGGGGGCAAATCGGTACGCAGTATTTT
few | TRBJ1-1 | NA | TRBV5-1 | CASRIQGGENTEAFF | TGCGCCAGCAGGATACAGGGAGGGGAGAACACTGAAGCTTTCTTT
few | TRBJ2-7 | NA | TRBV7-2 | CASSSMSGSYEQYF | TGTGCCAGCAGTTCTATGTCAGGATCCTACGAGCAGTACTTC
few | TRBJ2-4 | NA | TRBV4-2 | CASSQEGGTQNIQYF | TGTGCCAGCAGCCAAGAGGGGGGCACCCAAAACATTCAGTACTTC
NA | TRBJ2-6 | TRBD2 | TRBV4-2 | CASSQALAGGRSGANVLTF | TGTGCCAGCAGCCAGGCCTTAGCGGGAGGGCGTTCTGGGGCCAACGTCCTGACTTTC
NA | TRBJ1-2 | NA | TRBV9 | CASSVVNNYGYTF | TGTGCCAGCAGCGTAGTTAATAACTATGGCTACACCTTC